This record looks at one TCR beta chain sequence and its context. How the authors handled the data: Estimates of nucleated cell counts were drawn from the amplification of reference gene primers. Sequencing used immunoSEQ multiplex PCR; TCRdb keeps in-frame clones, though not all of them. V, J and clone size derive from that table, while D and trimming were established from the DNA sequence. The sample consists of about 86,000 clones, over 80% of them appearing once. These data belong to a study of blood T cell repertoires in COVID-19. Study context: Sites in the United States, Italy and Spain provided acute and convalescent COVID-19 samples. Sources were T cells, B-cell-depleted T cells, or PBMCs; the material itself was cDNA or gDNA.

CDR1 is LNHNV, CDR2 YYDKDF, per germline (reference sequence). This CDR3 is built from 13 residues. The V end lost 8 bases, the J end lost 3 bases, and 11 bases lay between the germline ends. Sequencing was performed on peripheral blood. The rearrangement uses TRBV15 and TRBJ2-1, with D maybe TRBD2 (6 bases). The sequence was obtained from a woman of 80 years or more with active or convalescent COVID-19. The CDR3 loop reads CATAEGLYNEQFF. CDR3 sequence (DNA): TGTGCCACCGCAGAGGGACTCTACAATGAGCAGTTCTTC. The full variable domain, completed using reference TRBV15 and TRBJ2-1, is DAMVIQNPRYQVTQFGKPVTLSCSQTLNHNVMYWYQQKSSQAPKLLFHYYDKDFNNEADTPDNFQSRRPNTSFCFLDIRSPGLGDTAMYLCATAEGLYNEQFFGPGTRLTVL.